This T cell receptor beta chain comes out of a study of cytotoxic CD8 clonotypes in ibrutinib-treated CLL. Overall study context: Median treatment time before response sampling was 12 months, range 6 to 36. The average sample held approximately 260,000 productive templates and 91,000 or so productive rearrangements.

TCRdb keeps only in-frame clones here, not all; method: immunoSEQ multiplex PCR. The table has about 130,000 clones, about 70% seen once. Study conclusions and caveats: Sustained-remission and progressing patients had unequal sampling times.

Turning to this clone: The antigen remains unidentified.

The receptor comes from a human donor with chronic lymphocytic leukemia. Sequencing was performed on PBMCs, taken after 24 months of ibrutinib treatment.

The CDR3 region is CASSYSGPSAGHEQYF. In DNA form, the CDR3 reads TGTGCCAGCAGTTACTCGGGGCCCAGCGCAGGGCACGAGCAGTACTTC. This chain joins TRBV6-5 and TRBJ2-7, with a possible D match to TRBD1 (5 bases). The germline V gene encodes CDR1 MNHEY and CDR2 SVGAGI. The CDR3 covers 16 residues. The germline V and J ends were trimmed by 0 bases and 5 bases, with 17 bases remaining between them.